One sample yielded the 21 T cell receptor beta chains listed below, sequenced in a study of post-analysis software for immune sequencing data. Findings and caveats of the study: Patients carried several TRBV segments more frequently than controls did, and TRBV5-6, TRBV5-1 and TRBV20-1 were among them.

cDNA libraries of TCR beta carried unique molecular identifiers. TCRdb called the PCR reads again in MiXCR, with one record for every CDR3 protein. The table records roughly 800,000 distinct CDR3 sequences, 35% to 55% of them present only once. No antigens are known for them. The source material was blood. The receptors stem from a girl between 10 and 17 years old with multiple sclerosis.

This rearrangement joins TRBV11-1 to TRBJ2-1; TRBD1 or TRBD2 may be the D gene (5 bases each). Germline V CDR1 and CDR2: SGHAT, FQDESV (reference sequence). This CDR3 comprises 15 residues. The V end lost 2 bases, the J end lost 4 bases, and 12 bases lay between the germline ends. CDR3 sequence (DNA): TGTGCCAGCAGCTTAAGGGGACCTGGGTACAATGAGCAGTTCTTC. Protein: CASSLRGPGYNEQFF. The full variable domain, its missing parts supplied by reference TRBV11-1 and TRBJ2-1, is EAEVAQSPRYKITEKSQAVAFWCDPISGHATLYWYRQILGQGPELLVQFQDESVVDDSQLPKDRFSAERLKGVDSTLKIQPAELGDSAMYLCASSLRGPGYNEQFFGPGTRLTVL.

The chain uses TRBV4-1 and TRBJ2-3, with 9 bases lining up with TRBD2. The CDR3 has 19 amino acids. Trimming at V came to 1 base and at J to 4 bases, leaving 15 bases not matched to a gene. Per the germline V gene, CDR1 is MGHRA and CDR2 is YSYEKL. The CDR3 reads CASSQGPGLAEIMADTQYF. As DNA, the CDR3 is TGCGCCAGCAGCCAAGGGCCGGGACTAGCCGAAATTATGGCAGATACGCAGTATTTT.

CDR3 residues: CASSYLGGGKYNEQFF. The CDR3 DNA sequence: TGTGCCAGCAGTTATCTAGGGGGCGGTAAATACAATGAGCAGTTCTTC. The J gene is TRBJ2-1, the V gene TRBV6-2 or TRBV6-3; 7 bases line up with TRBD1. Germline CDR1 is MNHEY and CDR2 is SVGEGT. The CDR3 extends over 16 amino acids. Germline trimming cut 3 bases from V and 4 bases from J; bases unmatched to any gene: 9.

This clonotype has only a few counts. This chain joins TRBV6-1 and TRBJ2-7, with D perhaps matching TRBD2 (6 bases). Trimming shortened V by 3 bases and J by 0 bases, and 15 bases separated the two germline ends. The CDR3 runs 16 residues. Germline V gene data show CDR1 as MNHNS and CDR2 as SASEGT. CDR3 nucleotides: TGTGCCAGCAGTGACGTAGGACTACTAAACTCCTACGAGCAGTACTTC. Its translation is CASSDVGLLNSYEQYF.

The CDR3 coding sequence is TGTGCCAGCAGCTTAGAGAGCGAGACAGGTGCTTACGAGCAGTACTTC. It is translated as CASSLESETGAYEQYF. The chain is built from TRBV11-2 and TRBJ2-7; tentatively, D is TRBD1 (6 bases). This CDR3 region has 16 residues. Germline V CDR1 and CDR2: SGHAT, FQNNGV. Trimming pared 0 bases from V and 4 bases from J, leaving 16 bases between.

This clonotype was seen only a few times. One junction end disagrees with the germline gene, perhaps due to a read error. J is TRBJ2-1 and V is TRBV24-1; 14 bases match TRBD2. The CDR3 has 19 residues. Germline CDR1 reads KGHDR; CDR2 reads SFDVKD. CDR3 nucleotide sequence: TGTGCCACCAGTGACACTGGGACTAGCGGGAGAGCCGTCTACAGTGAGCAGTTCTTC. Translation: CATSDTGTSGRAVYSEQFF.

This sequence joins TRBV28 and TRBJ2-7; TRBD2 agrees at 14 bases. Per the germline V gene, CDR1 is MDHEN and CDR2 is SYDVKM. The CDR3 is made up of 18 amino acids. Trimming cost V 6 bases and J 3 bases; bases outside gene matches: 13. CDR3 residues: CASRDGTSGRFLIYEQYF. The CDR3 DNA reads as TGTGCCAGCAGAGACGGGACTAGCGGGAGATTCCTGATCTACGAGCAGTACTTC.

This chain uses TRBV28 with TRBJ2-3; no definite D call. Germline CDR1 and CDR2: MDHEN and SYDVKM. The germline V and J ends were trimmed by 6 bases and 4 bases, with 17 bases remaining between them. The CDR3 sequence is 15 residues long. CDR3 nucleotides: TGTGCCAGCAGCCTCTGGGGTAGTCTAGCAGATACGCAGTATTTT. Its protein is CASSLWGSLADTQYF.

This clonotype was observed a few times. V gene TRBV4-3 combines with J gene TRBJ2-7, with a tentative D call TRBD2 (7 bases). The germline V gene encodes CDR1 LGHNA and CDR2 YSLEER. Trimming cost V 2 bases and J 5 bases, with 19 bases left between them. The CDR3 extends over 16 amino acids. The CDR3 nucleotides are TGCGCCAGCAGCCAAACTACCCGACTAGCAGGGGACGAGCAGTACTTC. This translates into CASSQTTRLAGDEQYF.

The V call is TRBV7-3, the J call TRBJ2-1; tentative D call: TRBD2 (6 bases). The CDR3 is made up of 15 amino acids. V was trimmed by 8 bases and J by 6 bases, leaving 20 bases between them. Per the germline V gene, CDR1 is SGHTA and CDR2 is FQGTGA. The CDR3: CASCPERARVNEQFF. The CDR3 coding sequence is TGTGCCAGCTGTCCGGAGCGGGCACGGGTCAATGAGCAGTTCTTC.

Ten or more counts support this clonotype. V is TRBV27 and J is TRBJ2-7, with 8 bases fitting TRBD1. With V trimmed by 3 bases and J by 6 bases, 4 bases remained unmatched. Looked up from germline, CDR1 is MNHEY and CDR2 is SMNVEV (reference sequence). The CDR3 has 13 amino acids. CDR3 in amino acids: CASSFPGTGEQYF. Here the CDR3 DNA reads TGTGCCAGCAGTTTCCCCGGGACAGGCGAGCAGTACTTC.

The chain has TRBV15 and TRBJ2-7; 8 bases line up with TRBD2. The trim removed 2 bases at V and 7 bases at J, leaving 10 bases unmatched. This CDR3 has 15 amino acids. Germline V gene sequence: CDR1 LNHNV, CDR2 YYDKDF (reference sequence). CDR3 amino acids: CATSRPSGLAREQYF. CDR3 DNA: TGTGCCACCAGCAGACCCTCCGGACTAGCCCGGGAGCAGTACTTC.

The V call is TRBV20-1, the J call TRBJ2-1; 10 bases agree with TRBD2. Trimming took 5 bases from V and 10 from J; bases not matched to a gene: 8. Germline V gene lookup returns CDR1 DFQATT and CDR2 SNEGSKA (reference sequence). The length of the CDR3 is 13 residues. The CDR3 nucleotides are TGCAGTGCTGAGGTAGCGGGAGGCGGCGAGCAGTTCTTC. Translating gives CSAEVAGGGEQFF.

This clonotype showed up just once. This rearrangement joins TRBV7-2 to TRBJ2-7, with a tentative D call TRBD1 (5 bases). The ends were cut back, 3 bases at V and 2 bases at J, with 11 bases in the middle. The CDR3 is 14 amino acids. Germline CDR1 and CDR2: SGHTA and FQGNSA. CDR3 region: CASSFTTETYEQYF. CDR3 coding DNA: TGTGCCAGCAGCTTTACGACAGAGACCTACGAGCAGTACTTC.

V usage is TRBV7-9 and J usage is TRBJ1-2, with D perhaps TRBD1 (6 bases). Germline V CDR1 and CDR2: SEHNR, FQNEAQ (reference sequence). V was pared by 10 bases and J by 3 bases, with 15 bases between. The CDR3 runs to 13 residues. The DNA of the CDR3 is TGTGCCACAACCGGGGGGCTTGACTATGGCTACACCTTC. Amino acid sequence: CATTGGLDYGYTF.

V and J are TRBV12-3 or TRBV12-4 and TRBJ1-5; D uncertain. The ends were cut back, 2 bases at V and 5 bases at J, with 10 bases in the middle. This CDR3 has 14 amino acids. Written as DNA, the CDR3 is TGTGCCAGCAGTTTATACCCAGGTGATCAGCCCCAGCATTTT. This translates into CASSLYPGDQPQHF.

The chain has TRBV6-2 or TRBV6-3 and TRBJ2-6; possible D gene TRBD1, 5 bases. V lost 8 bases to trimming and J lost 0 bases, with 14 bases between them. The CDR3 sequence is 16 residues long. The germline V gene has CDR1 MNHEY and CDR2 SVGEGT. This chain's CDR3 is CASSGQGFSGANVLTF. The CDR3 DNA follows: TGTGCCAGCTCCGGGCAGGGCTTCTCTGGGGCCAACGTCCTGACTTTC.

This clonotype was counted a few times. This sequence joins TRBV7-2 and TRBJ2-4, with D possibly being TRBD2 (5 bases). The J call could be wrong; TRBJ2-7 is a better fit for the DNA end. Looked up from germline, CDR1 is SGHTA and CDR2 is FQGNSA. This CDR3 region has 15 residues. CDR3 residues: CASSLVGGRNYEQYF. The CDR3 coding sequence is TGTGCCAGCAGCTTAGTTGGCGGGCGGAACTACGAGCAGTACTTC.

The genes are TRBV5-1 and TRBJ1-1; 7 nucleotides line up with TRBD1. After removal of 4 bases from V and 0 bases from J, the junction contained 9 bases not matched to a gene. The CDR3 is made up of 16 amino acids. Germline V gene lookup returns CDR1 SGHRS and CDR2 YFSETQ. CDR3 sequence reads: CASSATRTGMNTEAFF. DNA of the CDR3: TGCGCCAGCAGCGCCACTCGGACAGGAATGAACACTGAAGCTTTCTTT.

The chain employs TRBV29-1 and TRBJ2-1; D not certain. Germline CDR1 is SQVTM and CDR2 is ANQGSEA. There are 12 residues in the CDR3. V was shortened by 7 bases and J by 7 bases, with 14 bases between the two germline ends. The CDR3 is CSAPSLVNEQFF. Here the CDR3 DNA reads TGCAGCGCGCCAAGCCTAGTAAATGAGCAGTTCTTC.

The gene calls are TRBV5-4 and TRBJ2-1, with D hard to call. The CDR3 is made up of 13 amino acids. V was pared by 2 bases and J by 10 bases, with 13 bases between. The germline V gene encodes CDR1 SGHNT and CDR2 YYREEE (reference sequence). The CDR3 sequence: CASSFEPAREQFF. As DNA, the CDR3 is TGTGCCAGCAGCTTTGAGCCGGCCCGGGAGCAGTTCTTC.